Described below is a single T cell receptor (beta chain) sequence and its context. The antigen is unknown. This entry comes from a study of STAT5B mutations in CD4+ large granular lymphocyte leukemia. Overall study findings and caveats: Without HLA matching, higher CD4+ than CD8+ T-LGLL clonality could reflect small sample size. Top patient clones used TRBV06 genes more often: 8/27 versus 2/35 in controls. CD4-sorted patient repertoires seemed more clonal than healthy CD4+ repertoires.

This CDR3 has 11 amino acids. Trimming stripped 6 bases from V and 9 bases from J, with 12 bases between. Looked up from germline, CDR1 is DFQATT and CDR2 is SNEGSKA (reference sequence). Data came from immunoSEQ multiplex PCR; TCRdb stores just in-frame clones and leaves some out. The sample holds 25,000 to 35,000 clones; 71% are singletons and the top ten take around 0.44%. V is TRBV20-1 and J is TRBJ2-1, with a possible D match to TRBD1 (6 bases). The sequence came from a human donor in good health. Sequenced: CD4+ T cells from blood buffy coats. Here the CDR3 DNA reads TGCAGTGCACTACTAGGGGGTGAGCAGTTCTTC. It codes for CSALLGGEQFF.